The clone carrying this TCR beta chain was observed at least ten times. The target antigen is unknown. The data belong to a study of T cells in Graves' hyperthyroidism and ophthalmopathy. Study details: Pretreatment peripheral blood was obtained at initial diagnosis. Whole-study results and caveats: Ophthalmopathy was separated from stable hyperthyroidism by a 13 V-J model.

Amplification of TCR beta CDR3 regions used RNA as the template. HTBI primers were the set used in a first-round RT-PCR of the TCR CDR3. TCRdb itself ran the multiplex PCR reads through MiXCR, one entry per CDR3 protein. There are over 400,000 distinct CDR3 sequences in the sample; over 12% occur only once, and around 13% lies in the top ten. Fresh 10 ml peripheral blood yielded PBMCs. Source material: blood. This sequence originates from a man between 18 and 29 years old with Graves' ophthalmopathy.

The CDR3 reads CASSQNRRQETQYF. The DNA for the CDR3 is TGCGCCAGCAGCCAAAACAGGAGACAAGAGACCCAGTACTTC. V is TRBV5-1 and J is TRBJ2-5, with TRBD1 as a possible D gene (5 bases). The ends were cut back, 4 bases at V and 2 bases at J, with 12 bases in the middle. Germline CDR1 reads SGHRS; CDR2 reads YFSETQ. CDR3 length: 14 amino acids. Drawing the rest from reference TRBV5-1 and TRBJ2-5, the complete variable domain is KAGVTQTPRYLIKTRGQQVTLSCSPISGHRSVSWYQQTPGQGLQFLFEYFSETQRNKGNFPGRFSGRQFSNSRSEMNVSTLELGDSALYLCASSQNRRQETQYFGPGTRLLVL.